Listed below are T cell receptor beta chains from one sample, sequenced in a study of metastatic and nonmetastatic thyroid tumors. TCRdb re-analyzed the PCR reads through MiXCR. The table records about 5,300 clones, 30% to 40% of them present only once. The material sequenced was adjacent normal tissue. The receptors derive from a female donor with papillary thyroid cancer or a benign thyroid nodule (not recorded which). Some clones in this sample may be carry-over from other donors' samples. Each CDR3 is given without its conserved first and last residue. Each record gives: J gene, V gene, CDR3 protein.

>TRBJ1-2|TRBV6-5
ASSYLGPRGGGVHGYT
>TRBJ1-1|TRBV5-1
ASIPVGTGGTEAF
>TRBJ1-1|TRBV2
ASSELEDTEAF
>TRBJ2-7|TRBV10-3
AIMWTSGDNEQY
>TRBJ2-3|TRBV7-9
ASGGGSGDTQY
>TRBJ2-1|TRBV11-2
ASSLGRGGSSYNEQF
>TRBJ2-3|TRBV2
ASSPGALRDTQY
>TRBJ2-2|TRBV20-1
SARELTNTGELF
>TRBJ2-6|TRBV14
ASSQSYGGANVLT
>TRBJ1-2|TRBV6-4
ASSESRALGGYT
>TRBJ2-7|TRBV30
AWSASRGSAYEQY
>TRBJ2-7|TRBV6-5
ASSYGSGVVEQY
>TRBJ2-2|TRBV6-1
ASSAGQGDTGELF
>TRBJ2-2|TRBV24-1
ATSDLRDTGELF
>TRBJ2-7|TRBV11-2
ASSLETLSTVPSEQY
>TRBJ2-1|TRBV7-8
ASSLVRDANEQF
>TRBJ2-3|TRBV2
ASSGGPPDTQY
>TRBJ2-1|TRBV5-1
ASSLMLAGGVYNEQF
>TRBJ2-2|TRBV4-3
ASSQLLAGVSTGELF
>TRBJ1-4|TRBV5-8
ASSPGDTTTNEKLF
>TRBJ1-1|TRBV20-1
SARGAYNRAEAF
>TRBJ2-3|TRBV3-1
ASSQVTGADTDTQY
>TRBJ1-6|TRBV5-1
ASSPDQGINSPLH
>TRBJ2-5|TRBV4-1
ASSQDPTQETQY
>TRBJ2-5|TRBV28
ASSLLTGVRETQY
>TRBJ2-5|TRBV15
ATSKDRGQETQY
>TRBJ1-1|TRBV29-1
SVDRGWDTEAF
>TRBJ2-2|TRBV9
ASSVNSPTGELF
>TRBJ2-2|TRBV15
ATSRERTSGSEVANTGELF
>TRBJ2-7|TRBV5-1
ASSLGQGAYEQY
>TRBJ1-1|TRBV11-1
ASSLAQGRLNTEAF
>TRBJ1-5|TRBV2
ASSEALRGGLGQPQH
>TRBJ2-1|TRBV6-4
ASSALGAAYNEQF
>TRBJ2-1|TRBV5-1
ASSLHRTSYNEQF
>TRBJ2-7|TRBV2
ASIGGTDYEQY
>TRBJ2-7|TRBV28
ASSGGDTTFSYEQY
>TRBJ2-1|TRBV6-4
ASSPGLAANEQF